A single sample gave rise to the 5 T cell receptor beta chains below, sequenced in a study of blood T cell repertoires in COVID-19. Sequencing was performed with immunoSEQ multiplex PCR; in TCRdb, only in-frame clones are kept and a portion is missing. In the table there are 380,000 or so clones, 81% of which are singletons. Material: peripheral blood. These receptors all stem from a human donor with acute or convalescent COVID-19. The donor label of this sample is uncertain.

This sequence joins TRBV7-8 and TRBJ1-3; D not certain. CDR3 length: 18 residues. Trimming shortened V by 3 bases and J by 0 bases, and 18 bases separated the two germline ends. CDR1 is SGHVS and CDR2 is FQNEAQ in the germline V gene. The CDR3 bases are TGTGCCAGCAGCTTCCTCAACGCGACTCCAAGCTCTGGAAACACCATATATTTT. This codes for CASSFLNATPSSGNTIYF.

V gene TRBV11-3 combines with J gene TRBJ1-1; D is undetermined. V lost 1 base to trimming and J lost 1 base, with 4 bases between them. The CDR3 contains 13 residues. Germline CDR1 is SGHNT and CDR2 is YENEEA. CDR3 amino acids: CASSLAKNTEAFF. The CDR3 bases are TGTGCCAGCAGCTTAGCCAAGAACACTGAAGCTTTCTTT.

This clone was counted many times. This rearrangement joins TRBV3-1 (or the pseudogene TRBV3-2) to TRBJ1-2; D call uncertain. V dropped 8 bases and J dropped 1 base, with 8 bases sitting between them. CDR1 is LGHDT, CDR2 YNNKEL, per germline (reference sequence). The CDR3 runs to 12 residues. The CDR3 region has the DNA TGTGCCAGCGGCGAGGGTAACTATGGCTACACCTTC. As protein: CASGEGNYGYTF.

A single count supports this clone. The chain employs TRBV19 and TRBJ1-1; a possible D gene is TRBD1 (5 bases). Germline lookup yields CDR1 LNHDA and CDR2 SQIVND (reference sequence). V was trimmed by 0 bases and J by 1 base, leaving 6 bases between them. The CDR3 has 14 residues. CDR3 sequence: CASSIDRENTEAFF. CDR3 DNA: TGTGCCAGTAGTATAGACAGGGAGAACACTGAAGCTTTCTTT.

V and J are TRBV5-1 and TRBJ1-4; the D is unclear. CDR1 SGHRS and CDR2 YFSETQ come from the germline V gene. There are 14 residues in the CDR3. The V and J ends lost 4 bases and 0 bases respectively, with 7 bases between them. The CDR3 DNA sequence: TGCGCCAGCAGCGCGGGATCAACTAATGAAAAACTGTTTTTT. It yields the protein CASSAGSTNEKLFF.